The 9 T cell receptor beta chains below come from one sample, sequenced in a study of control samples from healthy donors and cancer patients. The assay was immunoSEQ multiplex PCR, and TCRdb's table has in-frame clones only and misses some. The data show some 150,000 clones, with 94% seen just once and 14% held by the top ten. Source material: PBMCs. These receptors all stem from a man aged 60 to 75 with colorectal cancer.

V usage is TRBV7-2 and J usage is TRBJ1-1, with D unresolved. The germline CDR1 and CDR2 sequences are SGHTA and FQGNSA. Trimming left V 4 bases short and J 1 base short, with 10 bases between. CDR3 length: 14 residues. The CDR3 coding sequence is TGTGCCAGCAGCTCCTACTCTGCGAACACTGAAGCTTTCTTT. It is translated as CASSSYSANTEAFF.

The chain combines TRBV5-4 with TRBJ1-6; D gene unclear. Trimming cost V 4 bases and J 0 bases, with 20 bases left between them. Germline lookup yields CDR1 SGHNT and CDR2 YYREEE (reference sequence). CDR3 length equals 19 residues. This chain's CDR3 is CASSAGTTAAGSYNSPLHF. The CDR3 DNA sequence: TGTGCCAGCAGCGCCGGAACCACAGCCGCGGGCTCCTATAATTCACCCCTCCACTTT.

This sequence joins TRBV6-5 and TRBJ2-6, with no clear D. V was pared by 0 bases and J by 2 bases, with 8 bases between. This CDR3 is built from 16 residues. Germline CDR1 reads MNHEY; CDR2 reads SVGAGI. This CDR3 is CASSYSAPPGANVLTF. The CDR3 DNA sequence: TGTGCCAGCAGTTACTCAGCCCCCCCTGGGGCCAACGTCCTGACTTTC.

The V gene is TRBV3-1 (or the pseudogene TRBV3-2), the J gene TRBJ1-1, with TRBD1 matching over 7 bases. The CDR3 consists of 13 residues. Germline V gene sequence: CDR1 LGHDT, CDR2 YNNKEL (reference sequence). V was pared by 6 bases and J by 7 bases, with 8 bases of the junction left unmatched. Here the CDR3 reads CASSQKGAGEAFF. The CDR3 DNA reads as TGTGCCAGCAGTCAAAAGGGGGCGGGTGAAGCTTTCTTT.

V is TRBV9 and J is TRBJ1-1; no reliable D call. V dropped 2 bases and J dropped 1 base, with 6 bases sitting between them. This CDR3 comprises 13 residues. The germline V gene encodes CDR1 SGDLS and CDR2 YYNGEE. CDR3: CASSVQENTEAFF. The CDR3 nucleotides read TGTGCCAGCAGCGTCCAGGAGAACACTGAAGCTTTCTTT. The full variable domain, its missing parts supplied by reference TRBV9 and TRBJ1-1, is DSGVTQTPKHLITATGQRVTLRCSPRSGDLSVYWYQQSLDQGLQFLIQYYNGEERAKGNILERFSAQQFPDLHSELNLSSLELGDSALYFCASSVQENTEAFFGQGTRLTVV.

The CDR3: CAWSVGLSNQPQHF. Written as DNA, the CDR3 is TGTGCCTGGAGTGTGGGTCTTAGCAATCAGCCCCAGCATTTT. The genes are TRBV30 and TRBJ1-5; D ambiguous. The CDR3 runs to 14 residues. From germline, CDR1 is GTSNPN and CDR2 SVGIG (reference sequence). The V and J ends lost 0 bases and 0 bases respectively, with 6 bases between them. Combining the CDR3 with reference TRBV30 and TRBJ1-5 gives the whole variable domain SQTIHQWPATLVQPVGSPLSLECTVEGTSNPNLYWYRQAAGRGLQLLFYSVGIGQISSEVPQNLSASRPQDRQFILSSKKLLLSDSGFYLCAWSVGLSNQPQHFGDGTRLSIL.

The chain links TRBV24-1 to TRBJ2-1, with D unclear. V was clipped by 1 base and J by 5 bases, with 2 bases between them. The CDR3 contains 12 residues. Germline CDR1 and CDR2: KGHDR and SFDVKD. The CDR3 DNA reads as TGTGCCACCAGTGATTTAGACAATGAGCAGTTCTTC. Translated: CATSDLDNEQFF.

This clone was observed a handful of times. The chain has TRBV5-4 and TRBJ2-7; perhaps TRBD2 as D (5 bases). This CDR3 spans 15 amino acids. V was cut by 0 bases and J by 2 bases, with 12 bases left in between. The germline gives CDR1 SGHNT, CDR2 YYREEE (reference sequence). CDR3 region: CASSLGAGPPYEQYF. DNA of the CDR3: TGTGCCAGCAGCTTGGGGGCGGGTCCTCCCTACGAGCAGTACTTC.

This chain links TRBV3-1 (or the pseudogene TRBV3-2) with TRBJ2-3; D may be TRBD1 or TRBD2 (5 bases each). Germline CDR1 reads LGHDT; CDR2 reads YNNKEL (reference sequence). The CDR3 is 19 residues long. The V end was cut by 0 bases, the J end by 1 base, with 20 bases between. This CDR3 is CASSQDVGALTWGTDTQYF. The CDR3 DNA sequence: TGTGCCAGCAGCCAAGACGTCGGGGCGCTGACCTGGGGCACAGATACGCAGTATTTT.